This TCR beta chain is from a study of shared clonotypes between healthy human individuals. Overall study results and limits: Sorted-subset samples were not fully sequenced, rarefaction indicated. It was expected that sequencing depth would affect clonotype sharing among donors.

Replicate PCRs run on sorted subsets employed 200 ng DNA, around 27,000 T cell genomes. The table came from immunoSEQ multiplex PCR; TCRdb's copy has only in-frame clones and leaves some out. The table lists some 2.1 million clones, approximately 95% of them singletons. V shed 0 bases and J shed 5 bases, with 17 bases lying between them. CDR1 and CDR2 from the germline V gene are SEHNR and FQNEAQ (reference sequence). This CDR3 region has 16 residues. As concerns this clone: The antigen is unknown.

The chain carries TRBV7-9 and TRBJ2-7, with D maybe TRBD1 (6 bases). Sequenced input: naive CD4+ T cells sorted from blood. The subset here: CD45RA+ positively selected. The clonotype was recovered from a young man in good health. The CDR3 loop is CASSLALRGSSDEQYF. The CDR3 DNA reads as TGTGCCAGCAGCTTAGCGCTCAGGGGTAGTTCGGACGAGCAGTACTTC.